This T cell receptor beta chain was documented in a study of brain metastases from non-small cell lung cancer (dated by TCRdb to the late 2010s). As for the study more broadly: The immune microenvironment of paired resected primary tumors and brain metastases from non-small-cell lung cancer patients was profiled.

In the case of this clone: Its antigen specificity is not known. No much larger clonotype is one base removed from it; base qualities were not supplied.

Libraries came from the immunoSEQ multiplex PCR assay. T-cell receptor beta chain repertoire sequencing was performed alongside a 770-gene immune expression panel. This is the immuneACCESS table as TCRdb keeps it, with only in-frame sequences that have V and J called. A part of the clones is gone; compared with another copy, unresolved V genes explain less than half, and the rest is unexplained. Within this sample are roughly 1,300 clones, with over 80% of them counted one time only. 15% to 20% of the sample is held by the ten biggest clonotypes. The cohort was made up of some 42 patients with surgically resected non-small-cell lung cancer, each of whom had both a primary tumor specimen and a brain metastasis specimen. Spanning cysteine to phenylalanine, the CDR3 consists of 11 amino acids. Only the CDR3 portion is preserved as DNA: 33 bases, with reading frame beginning at the first base. V is shortened by 10 bases, J by 4 bases, and the region joining them spans 8 bases. CDR1 and CDR2 (SNHLY, FYNNEI) derive from the germline V gene.

The V and J segments used are TRBV2 and TRBJ1-3, with no D gene named confidently. This clonotype originated in a donor at least 40 years old with non-small cell lung cancer. The sample was tumor-adjacent normal tissue. The sequence in DNA is TGTGCCATCGGAGGGGGAAACACCATATATTTT. Its protein is CAIGGGNTIYF.